Listed below are T cell receptor beta chains from one sample, sequenced in a study of cytomegalovirus exposure and HLA in healthy donors. The method was immunoSEQ multiplex PCR; TCRdb's version includes in-frame clones alone and lacks a portion of them. The data show 100,000 to 140,000 clones, more than 70% seen once. Sample: PBMCs. Source of these receptors: a man between 25 and 39 years old in good health and CMV-seronegative. Each CDR3 is given with its conserved first and last residue.

V: TRBV9
J: TRBJ2-7
CDR3: CASAGGSYEQYF

V: TRBV6-1
J: TRBJ2-7
CDR3: CASSKGRGSSYEQYF

V: TRBV6-5
J: TRBJ1-1
CDR3: CASSQQRVGTEAFF

V: TRBV7-9
J: TRBJ2-2
CDR3: CASSSPGGANTGELFF

V: TRBV5-8
J: TRBJ1-1
CDR3: CASSPWEVNTEAFF

V: TRBV7-9
J: TRBJ1-2
CDR3: CASTGRLEYGYTF

V: TRBV6-1
J: TRBJ2-2
CDR3: CASSEAQNRVTGELFF

V: TRBV12-2
J: TRBJ2-3
CDR3: CASRPEGGYTQYF

V: TRBV28
J: TRBJ2-1
CDR3: CASSPSGSSYNEQFF

V: TRBV7-9
J: TRBJ1-1
CDR3: CASSLSGQGPNTEAFF

V: TRBV10-3
J: TRBJ1-5
CDR3: CAIAGYSNQPQHF